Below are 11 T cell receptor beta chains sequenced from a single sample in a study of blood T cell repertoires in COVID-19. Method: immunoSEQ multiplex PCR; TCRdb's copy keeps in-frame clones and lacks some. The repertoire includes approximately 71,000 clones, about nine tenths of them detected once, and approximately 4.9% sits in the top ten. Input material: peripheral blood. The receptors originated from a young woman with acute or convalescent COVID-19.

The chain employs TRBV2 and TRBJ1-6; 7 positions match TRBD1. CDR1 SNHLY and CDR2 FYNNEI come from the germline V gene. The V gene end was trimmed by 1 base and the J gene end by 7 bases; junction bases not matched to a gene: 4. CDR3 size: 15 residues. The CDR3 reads CASSEDEGANSPLHF. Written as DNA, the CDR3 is TGTGCCAGCAGTGAAGATGAGGGGGCAAATTCACCCCTCCACTTT.

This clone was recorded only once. The CDR3 coding sequence is TGTGCCAGCAGCCCACAGACACACTACACTGAAGCTTTCTTT. This encodes CASSPQTHYTEAFF. The rearrangement uses TRBV7-9 and TRBJ1-1; D gene uncertain. Deletions cut 5 bases from V and 3 bases from J, with 13 bases between. Germline CDR1 and CDR2: SEHNR and FQNEAQ (reference sequence). This CDR3 contains 14 residues.

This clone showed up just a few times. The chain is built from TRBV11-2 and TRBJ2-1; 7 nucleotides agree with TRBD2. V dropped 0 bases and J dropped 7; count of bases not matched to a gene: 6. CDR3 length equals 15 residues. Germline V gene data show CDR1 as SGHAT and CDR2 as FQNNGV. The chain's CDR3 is CASSLEAGDGNEQFF. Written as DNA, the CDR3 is TGTGCCAGCAGCTTAGAGGCGGGAGATGGGAATGAGCAGTTCTTC.

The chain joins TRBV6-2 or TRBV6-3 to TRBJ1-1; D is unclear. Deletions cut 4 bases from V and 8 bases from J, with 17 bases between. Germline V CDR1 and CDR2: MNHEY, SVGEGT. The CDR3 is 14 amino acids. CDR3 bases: TGTGCCAGCAGTTCACCGATACTAGGGTCCGAAGCTTTCTTT. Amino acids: CASSSPILGSEAFF.

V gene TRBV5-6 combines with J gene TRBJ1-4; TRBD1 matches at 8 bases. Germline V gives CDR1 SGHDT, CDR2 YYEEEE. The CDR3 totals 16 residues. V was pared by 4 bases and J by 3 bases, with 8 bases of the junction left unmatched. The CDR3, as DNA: TGTGCCAGCAGCCTCCGGACAGGGAGGGCTAATGAAAAACTGTTTTTT. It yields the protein CASSLRTGRANEKLFF.

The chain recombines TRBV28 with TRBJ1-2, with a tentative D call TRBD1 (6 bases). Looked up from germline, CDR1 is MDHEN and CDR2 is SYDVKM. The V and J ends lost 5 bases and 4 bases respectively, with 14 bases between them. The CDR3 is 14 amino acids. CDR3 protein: CASSLNRESYGYTF. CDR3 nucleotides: TGTGCCAGCAGTCTAAACAGGGAGAGCTATGGCTACACCTTC.

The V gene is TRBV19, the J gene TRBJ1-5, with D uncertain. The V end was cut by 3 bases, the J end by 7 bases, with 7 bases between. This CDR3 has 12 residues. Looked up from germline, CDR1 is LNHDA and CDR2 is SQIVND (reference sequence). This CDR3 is CASSIDGQPQHF. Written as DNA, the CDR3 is TGTGCCAGTAGTATTGACGGGCAGCCCCAGCATTTT. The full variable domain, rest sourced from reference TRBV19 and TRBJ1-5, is DGGITQSPKYLFRKEGQNVTLSCEQNLNHDAMYWYRQDPGQGLRLIYYSQIVNDFQKGDIAEGYSVSREKKESFPLTVTSAQKNPTAFYLCASSIDGQPQHFGDGTRLSIL.

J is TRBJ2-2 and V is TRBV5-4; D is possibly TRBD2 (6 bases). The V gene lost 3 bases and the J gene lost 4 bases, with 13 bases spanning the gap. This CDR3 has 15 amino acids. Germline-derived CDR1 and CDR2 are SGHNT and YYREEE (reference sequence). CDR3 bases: TGTGCCAGCAGCTCCCCGGAGGGCGGCACCGGGGAGCTGTTTTTT. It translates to CASSSPEGGTGELFF.

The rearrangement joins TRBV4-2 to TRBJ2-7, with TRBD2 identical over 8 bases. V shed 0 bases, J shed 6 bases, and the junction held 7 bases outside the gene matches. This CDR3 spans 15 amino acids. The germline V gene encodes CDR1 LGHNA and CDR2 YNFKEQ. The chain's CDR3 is CASSQEGTRRAEQYF. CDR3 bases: TGTGCCAGCAGCCAAGAGGGGACTAGGAGAGCCGAGCAGTACTTC.

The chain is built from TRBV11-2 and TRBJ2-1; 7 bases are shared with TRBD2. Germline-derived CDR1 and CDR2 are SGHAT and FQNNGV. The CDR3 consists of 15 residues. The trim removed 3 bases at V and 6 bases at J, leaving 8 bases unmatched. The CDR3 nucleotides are TGTGCCAGCAGCTTTGATAAGGGACTATTCAATGAGCAGTTCTTC. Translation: CASSFDKGLFNEQFF.

CDR3 sequence: CSARGTSPLHF. CDR3 nucleotides: TGCAGTGCTAGGGGGACATCACCCCTCCACTTT. The chain links TRBV20-1 to TRBJ1-6; D might be TRBD1 (6 bases). The CDR3 runs to 11 residues. Trimming removed 3 bases at V and 10 bases at J, with 7 bases between. The germline CDR1 and CDR2 sequences are DFQATT and SNEGSKA (reference sequence).